This TCR beta chain is from a study of T-cell reconstitution after alpha-beta-depleted transplantation in children. Study-level results: T-cell numbers and diversity, one year after transplant, stemmed largely from T cells that were newly produced. As was reported, about two months after transplant, alpha-beta T cells came from several hundred expanded graft clones. TCRbeta diversity was high at day 60 in some patients (a result of surviving recipient T cells and thymic progenitors).

Ten or more counts support this clonotype. The antigen remains undetermined. TCRbeta library construction was performed incorporating unique molecular identifiers. TCRdb re-called the PCR reads with MiXCR, one entry per CDR3 protein. The sample has 450,000 to 600,000 distinct CDR3 sequences, over 9.5% seen once. The V segment lost 2 bases and the J segment 8 bases; nucleotides outside the gene matches: 0. The CDR3 spans 12 residues. This sequence was found in a child aged 2 to 10 with inherited bone marrow failure, due to receive a stem cell transplant. This sample comprised PBMCs, obtained before TCRalphabeta/CD19-depleted stem cell transplant. This chain joins TRBV12-3 or TRBV12-4 and TRBJ2-4; 7 bases are shared with TRBD1. CDR3 nucleotide sequence: TGTGCCAGCAGTTTACAGGGGGACATTCAGTACTTC. This codes for CASSLQGDIQYF.